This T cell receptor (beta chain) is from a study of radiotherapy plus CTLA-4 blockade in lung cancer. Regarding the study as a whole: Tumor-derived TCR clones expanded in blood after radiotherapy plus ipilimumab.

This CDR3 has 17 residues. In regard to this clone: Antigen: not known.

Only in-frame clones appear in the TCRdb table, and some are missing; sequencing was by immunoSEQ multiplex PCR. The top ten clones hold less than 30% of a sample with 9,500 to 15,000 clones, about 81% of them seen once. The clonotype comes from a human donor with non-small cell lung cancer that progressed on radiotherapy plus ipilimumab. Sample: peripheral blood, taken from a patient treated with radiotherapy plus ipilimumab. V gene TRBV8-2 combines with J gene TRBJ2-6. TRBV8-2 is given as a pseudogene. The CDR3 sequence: CGTAWKITQSRANVLTF. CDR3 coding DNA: TGTGGCACCGCATGGAAGATAACACAAAGTCGGGCCAACGTCCTGACTTTC.